This T cell receptor beta chain was obtained from a study of radiation and T cells in renal cell carcinoma. This clone was seen just once. Germline assignment: CDR1 KGHSY and CDR2 FQNENV. The CDR3 has 14 amino acids. With V trimmed by 1 base and J by 6 bases, 6 bases remained unmatched. Indicated time point: blood 2 weeks post-SBRT. Indicated treatment: 15 Gy SBRT to primary tumor, nephrectomy 4 weeks later. Here immunoSEQ multiplex PCR was the method, and the copy in TCRdb shows in-frame clones only, minus some. The table has about 150,000 clones, 87% seen once. The specimen comprised blood, sampled from a patient whose treatment included radiotherapy and nephrectomy. This chain connects TRBV16 to TRBJ2-7; 7 bases are a match to TRBD1. The receptor comes from a woman aged 50 to 60 with renal cell carcinoma. The CDR3 sequence is CASSQYGTAIEQYF. The DNA for the CDR3 is TGTGCCAGCAGCCAATATGGGACAGCGATCGAGCAGTACTTC.